This TCR beta chain was profiled in a study of blood T cells in healthy people across ages. The CDR3 loop spans 15 amino acids. Trimming pared 2 bases from V and 2 bases from J, leaving 10 bases between. Germline-derived CDR1 and CDR2 are MNHEY and SVGEGT. For the second PCR, which ran for about 6 to 11 cycles, a sample-barcoded 5' primer and a J-beta primer mix were used. TCRdb reprocessed the 5' RACE reads via MiXCR and lists one record per CDR3 protein. Here the sample spans around 2 million distinct CDR3 sequences, 30% to 40% being singletons. The study isolated at least 6.5 million PBMCs from each sample. Total RNA extracted from each sample amounted to at least 5 micrograms. This clonotype was observed a few times.

This chain connects TRBV6-2 or TRBV6-3 to TRBJ1-5; no reliable D call. The sample comprised blood. The sequence was collected from a human donor in good health. CDR3 loop: CASSYGAKGNQPQHF. The DNA for the CDR3 is TGTGCCAGCAGTTACGGAGCAAAGGGCAATCAGCCCCAGCATTTT.